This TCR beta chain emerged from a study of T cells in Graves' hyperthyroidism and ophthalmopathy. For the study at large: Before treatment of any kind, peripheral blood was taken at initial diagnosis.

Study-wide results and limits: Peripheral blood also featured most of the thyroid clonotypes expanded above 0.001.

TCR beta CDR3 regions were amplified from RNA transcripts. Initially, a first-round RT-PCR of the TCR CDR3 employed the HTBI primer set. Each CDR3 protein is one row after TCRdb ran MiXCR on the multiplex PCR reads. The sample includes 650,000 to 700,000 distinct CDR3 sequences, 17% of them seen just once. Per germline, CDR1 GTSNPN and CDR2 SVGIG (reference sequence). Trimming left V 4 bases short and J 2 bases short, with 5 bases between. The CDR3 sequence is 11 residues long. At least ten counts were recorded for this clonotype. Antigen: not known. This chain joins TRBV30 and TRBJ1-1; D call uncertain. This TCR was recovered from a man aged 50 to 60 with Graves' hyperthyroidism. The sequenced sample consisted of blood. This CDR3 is CAWIGNTEAFF. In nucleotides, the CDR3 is TGTGCCTGGATAGGTAACACTGAAGCTTTCTTT.